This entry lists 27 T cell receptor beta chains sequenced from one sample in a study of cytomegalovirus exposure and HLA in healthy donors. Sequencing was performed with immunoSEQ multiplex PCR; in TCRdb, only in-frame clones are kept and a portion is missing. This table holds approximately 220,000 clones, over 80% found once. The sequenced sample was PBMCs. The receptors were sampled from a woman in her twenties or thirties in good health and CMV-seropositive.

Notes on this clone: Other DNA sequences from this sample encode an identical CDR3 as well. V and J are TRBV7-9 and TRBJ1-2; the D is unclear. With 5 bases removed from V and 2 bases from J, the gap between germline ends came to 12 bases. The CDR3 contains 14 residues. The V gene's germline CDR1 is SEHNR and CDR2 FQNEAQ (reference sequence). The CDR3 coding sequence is TGTGCCAGCAGCCTCCCCGGAAGCAACTATGGCTACACCTTC. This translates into CASSLPGSNYGYTF.

For the CDR3, the DNA is TGTGCCAGCAGTGCTAAGCGGGAGCAGTACTTC. Its protein product is CASSAKREQYF. The chain has TRBV6-5 and TRBJ2-7, with D perhaps matching TRBD2 (5 bases). This CDR3 is built from 11 residues. V was pared by 5 bases and J by 7 bases, with 9 bases between. Germline V lookup: CDR1 MNHEY, CDR2 SVGAGI.

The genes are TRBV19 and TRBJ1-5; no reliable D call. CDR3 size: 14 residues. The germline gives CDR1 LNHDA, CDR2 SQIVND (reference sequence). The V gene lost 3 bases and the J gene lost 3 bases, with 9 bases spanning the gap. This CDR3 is CASSILSTNQPQHF. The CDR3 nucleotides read TGTGCCAGTAGTATCCTGAGTACCAATCAGCCCCAGCATTTT.

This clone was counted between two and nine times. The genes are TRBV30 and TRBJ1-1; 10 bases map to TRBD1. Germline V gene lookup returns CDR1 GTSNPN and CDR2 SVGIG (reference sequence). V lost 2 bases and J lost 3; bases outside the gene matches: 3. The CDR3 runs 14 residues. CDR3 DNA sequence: TGTGCCTGGAGTCAGGGACAGGGGTACACTGAAGCTTTCTTT. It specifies CAWSQGQGYTEAFF. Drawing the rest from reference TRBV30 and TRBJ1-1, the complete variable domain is SQTIHQWPATLVQPVGSPLSLECTVEGTSNPNLYWYRQAAGRGLQLLFYSVGIGQISSEVPQNLSASRPQDRQFILSSKKLLLSDSGFYLCAWSQGQGYTEAFFGQGTRLTVV.

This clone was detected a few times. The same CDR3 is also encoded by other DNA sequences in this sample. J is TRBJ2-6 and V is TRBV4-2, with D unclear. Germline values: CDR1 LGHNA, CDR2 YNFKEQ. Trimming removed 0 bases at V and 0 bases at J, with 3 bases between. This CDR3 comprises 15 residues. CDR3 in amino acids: CASSQDPSGANVLTF. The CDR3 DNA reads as TGTGCCAGCAGCCAAGACCCCTCTGGGGCCAACGTCCTGACTTTC.

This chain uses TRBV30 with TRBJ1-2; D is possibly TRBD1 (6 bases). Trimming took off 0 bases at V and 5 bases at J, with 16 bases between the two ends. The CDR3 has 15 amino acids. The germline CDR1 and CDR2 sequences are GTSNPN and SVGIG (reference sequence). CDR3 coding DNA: TGTGCCTGGAGTGTCGGTCCGGGACACCTGTATGGCTACACCTTC. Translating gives CAWSVGPGHLYGYTF.

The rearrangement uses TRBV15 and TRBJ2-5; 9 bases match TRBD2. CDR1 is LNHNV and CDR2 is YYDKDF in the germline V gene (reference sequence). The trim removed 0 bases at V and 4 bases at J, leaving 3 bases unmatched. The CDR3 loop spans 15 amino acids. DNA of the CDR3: TGTGCCACCAGCAGAGATCTGACTAGCGGAGAGACCCAGTACTTC. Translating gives CATSRDLTSGETQYF.

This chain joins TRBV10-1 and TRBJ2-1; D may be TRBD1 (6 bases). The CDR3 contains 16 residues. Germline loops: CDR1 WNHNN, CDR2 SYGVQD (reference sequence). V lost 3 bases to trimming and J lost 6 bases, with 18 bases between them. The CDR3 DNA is TGCGCCAGCAGTGACGCTGGACAGCCTAAACTCAATGAGCAGTTCTTC. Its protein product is CASSDAGQPKLNEQFF.

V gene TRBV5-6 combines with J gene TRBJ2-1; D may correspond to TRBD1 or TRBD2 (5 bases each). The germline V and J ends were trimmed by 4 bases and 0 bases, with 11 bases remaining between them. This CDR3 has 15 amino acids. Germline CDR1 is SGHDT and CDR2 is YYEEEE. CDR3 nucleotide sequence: TGTGCCAGCAGCGGGGGTTACAGCTCCTACAATGAGCAGTTCTTC. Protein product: CASSGGYSSYNEQFF.

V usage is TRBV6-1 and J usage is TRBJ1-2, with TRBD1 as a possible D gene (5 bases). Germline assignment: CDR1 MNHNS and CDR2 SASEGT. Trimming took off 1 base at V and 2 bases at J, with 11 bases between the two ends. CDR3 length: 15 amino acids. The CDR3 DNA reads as TGTGCCAGCAGTGAAGGGGGGACGAAAAACTATGGCTACACCTTC. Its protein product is CASSEGGTKNYGYTF.

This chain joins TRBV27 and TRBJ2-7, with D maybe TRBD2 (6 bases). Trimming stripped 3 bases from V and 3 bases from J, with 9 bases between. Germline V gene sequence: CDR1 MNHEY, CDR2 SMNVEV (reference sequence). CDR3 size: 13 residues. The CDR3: CASSLGRNYEQYF. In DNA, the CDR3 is TGTGCCAGCAGTTTGGGGAGGAACTACGAGCAGTACTTC.

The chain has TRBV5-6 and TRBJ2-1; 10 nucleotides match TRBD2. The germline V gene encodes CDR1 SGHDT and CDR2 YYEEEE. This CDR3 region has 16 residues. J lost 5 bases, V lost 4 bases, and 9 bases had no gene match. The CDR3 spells CASSPLLAGVNNEQFF. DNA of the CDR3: TGTGCCAGCAGCCCTCTCCTAGCGGGAGTGAACAATGAGCAGTTCTTC. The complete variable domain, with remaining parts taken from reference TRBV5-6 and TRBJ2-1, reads DAGVTQSPTHLIKTRGQQVTLRCSPKSGHDTVSWYQQALGQGPQFIFQYYEEEERQRGNFPDRFSGHQFPNYSSELNVNALLLGDSALYLCASSPLLAGVNNEQFFGPGTRLTVL.

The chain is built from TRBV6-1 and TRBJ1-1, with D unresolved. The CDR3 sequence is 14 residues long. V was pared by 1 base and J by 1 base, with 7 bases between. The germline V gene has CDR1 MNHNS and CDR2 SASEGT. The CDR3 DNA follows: TGTGCCAGCAGTGAAGGGGTCCGGAACACTGAAGCTTTCTTT. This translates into CASSEGVRNTEAFF.

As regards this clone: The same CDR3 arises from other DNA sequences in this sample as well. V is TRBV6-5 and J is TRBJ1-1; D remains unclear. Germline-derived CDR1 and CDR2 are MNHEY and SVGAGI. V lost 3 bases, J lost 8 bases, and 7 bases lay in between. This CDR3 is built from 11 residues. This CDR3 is CASSYREEAFF. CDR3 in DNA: TGTGCCAGCAGTTATCGAGAAGAAGCTTTCTTT.

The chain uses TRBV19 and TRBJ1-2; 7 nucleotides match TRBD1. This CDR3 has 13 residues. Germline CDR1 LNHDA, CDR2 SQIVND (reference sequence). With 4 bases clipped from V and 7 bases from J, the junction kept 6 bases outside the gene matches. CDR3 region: CASSRGTAGGYTF. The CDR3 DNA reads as TGTGCCAGTAGTAGAGGGACAGCTGGTGGCTACACCTTC. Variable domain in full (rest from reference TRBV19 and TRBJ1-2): DGGITQSPKYLFRKEGQNVTLSCEQNLNHDAMYWYRQDPGQGLRLIYYSQIVNDFQKGDIAEGYSVSREKKESFPLTVTSAQKNPTAFYLCASSRGTAGGYTFGSGTRLTVV.

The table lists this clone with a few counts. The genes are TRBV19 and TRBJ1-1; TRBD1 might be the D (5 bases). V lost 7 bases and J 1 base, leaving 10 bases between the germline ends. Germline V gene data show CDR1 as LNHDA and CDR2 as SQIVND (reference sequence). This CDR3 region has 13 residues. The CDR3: CASTPGTNTEAFF. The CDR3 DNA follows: TGTGCCAGTACACCGGGGACGAACACTGAAGCTTTCTTT. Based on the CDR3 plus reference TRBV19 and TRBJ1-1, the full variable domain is DGGITQSPKYLFRKEGQNVTLSCEQNLNHDAMYWYRQDPGQGLRLIYYSQIVNDFQKGDIAEGYSVSREKKESFPLTVTSAQKNPTAFYLCASTPGTNTEAFFGQGTRLTVV.

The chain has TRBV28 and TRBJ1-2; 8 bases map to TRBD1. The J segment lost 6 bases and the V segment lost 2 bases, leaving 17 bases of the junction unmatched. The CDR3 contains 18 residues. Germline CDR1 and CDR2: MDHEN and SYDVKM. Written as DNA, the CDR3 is TGTGCCAGCAGTTTACCTCTAGGACAGGGTTCGGCCGGTAATGGCTACACCTTC. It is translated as CASSLPLGQGSAGNGYTF.

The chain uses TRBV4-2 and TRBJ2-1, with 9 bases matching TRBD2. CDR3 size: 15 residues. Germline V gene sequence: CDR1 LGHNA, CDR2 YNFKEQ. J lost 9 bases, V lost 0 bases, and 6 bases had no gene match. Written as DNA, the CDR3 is TGTGCCAGCAGCCAAGATGGGGGGACTAGCACTGAGCAGTTCTTC. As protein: CASSQDGGTSTEQFF.

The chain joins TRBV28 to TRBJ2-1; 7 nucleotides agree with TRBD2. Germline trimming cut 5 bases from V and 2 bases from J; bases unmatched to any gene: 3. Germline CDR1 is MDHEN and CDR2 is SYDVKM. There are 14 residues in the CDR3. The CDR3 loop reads CASSLAVTYNEQFF. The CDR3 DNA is TGTGCCAGCAGTCTAGCGGTTACCTACAATGAGCAGTTCTTC.

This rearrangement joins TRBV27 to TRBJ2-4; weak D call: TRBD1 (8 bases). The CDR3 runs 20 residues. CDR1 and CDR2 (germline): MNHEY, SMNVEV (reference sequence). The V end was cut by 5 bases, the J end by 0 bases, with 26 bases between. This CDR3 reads CASSRGQGTSVSIAKNIQYF. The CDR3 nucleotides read TGTGCCAGCAGTCGCGGACAGGGCACTAGCGTCAGTATAGCCAAAAACATTCAGTACTTC.

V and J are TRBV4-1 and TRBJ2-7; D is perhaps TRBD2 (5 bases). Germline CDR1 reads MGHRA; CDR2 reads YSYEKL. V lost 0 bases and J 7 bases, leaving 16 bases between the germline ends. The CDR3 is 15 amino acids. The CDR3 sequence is CASSQDRKGVREQYF. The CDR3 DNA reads TGCGCCAGCAGCCAAGATAGGAAGGGAGTGAGGGAGCAGTACTTC.

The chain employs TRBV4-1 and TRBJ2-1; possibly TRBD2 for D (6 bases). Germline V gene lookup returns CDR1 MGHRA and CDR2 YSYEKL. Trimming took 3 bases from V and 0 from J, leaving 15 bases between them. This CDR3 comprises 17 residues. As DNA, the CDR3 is TGCGCCAGCAGCCACGCCTTAGCGGAAAGCTCCTACAATGAGCAGTTCTTC. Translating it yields CASSHALAESSYNEQFF.

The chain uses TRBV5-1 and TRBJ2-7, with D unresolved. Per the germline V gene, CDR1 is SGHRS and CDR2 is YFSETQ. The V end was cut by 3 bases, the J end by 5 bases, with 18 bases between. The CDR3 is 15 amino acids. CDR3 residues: CASSYFGVPADEQYF. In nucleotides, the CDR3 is TGCGCCAGCAGCTATTTTGGCGTGCCGGCCGACGAGCAGTACTTC.

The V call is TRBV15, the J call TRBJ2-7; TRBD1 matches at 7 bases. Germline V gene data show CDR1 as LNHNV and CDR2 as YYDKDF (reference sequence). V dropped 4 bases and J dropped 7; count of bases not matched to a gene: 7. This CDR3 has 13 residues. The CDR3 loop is CATSTGQSGEQYF. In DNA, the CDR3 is TGTGCCACCAGCACGGGACAGTCTGGAGAGCAGTACTTC.

Here the CDR3 reads CASSPGPDYGYTF. CDR3 DNA sequence: TGTGCCAGCTCACCAGGGCCCGACTATGGCTACACCTTC. The rearrangement links TRBV18 to TRBJ1-2; D is undetermined. The CDR3 length is 13 residues. Germline lookup yields CDR1 KGHSH and CDR2 LQKENI. V gave up 2 bases and J gave up 3 bases, with 7 bases separating them. The complete variable domain, with remaining parts taken from reference TRBV18 and TRBJ1-2, reads NAGVMQNPRHLVRRRGQEARLRCSPMKGHSHVYWYRQLPEEGLKFMVYLQKENIIDESGMPKERFSAEFPKEGPSILRIQQVVRGDSAAYFCASSPGPDYGYTFGSGTRLTVV.

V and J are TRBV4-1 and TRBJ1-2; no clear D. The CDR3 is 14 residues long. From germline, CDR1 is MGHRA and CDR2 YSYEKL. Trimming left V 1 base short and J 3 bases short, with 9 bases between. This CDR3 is CASSQAATDYGYTF. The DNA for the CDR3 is TGCGCCAGCAGCCAAGCGGCTACGGACTATGGCTACACCTTC.

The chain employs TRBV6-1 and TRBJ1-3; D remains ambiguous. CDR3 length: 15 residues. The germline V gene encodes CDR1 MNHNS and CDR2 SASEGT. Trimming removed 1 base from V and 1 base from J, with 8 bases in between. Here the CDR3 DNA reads TGTGCCAGCAGTGAAGTTTGGGGTTCTGGAAACACCATATATTTT. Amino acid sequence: CASSEVWGSGNTIYF.